The text below deals with one T cell receptor beta chain. This clonotype has ten or more counts. No antigen is known for it. No base-level quality is on record; no much larger clone is a single base apart. Trimming takes 2 bases from V and 3 bases from J, and the germline ends sit 14 bases apart. CDR1 SGHTS and CDR2 YDEGEE are derived from the germline V gene. From cysteine to phenylalanine, the CDR3 is 15 amino acids long. The read is trimmed to its CDR3 DNA, 45 bases read in frame from base 1. Reads for this sample came from an Illumina HiSeq 2000. TCR beta chain libraries were generated through multiplex PCR amplification. The amplified TCR beta chain products were analyzed by high-throughput sequencing. TCRdb applied fastp at Q25 and MiXCR to the public reads, then kept only in-frame beta chains. Each entry is one CDR3 protein sequence, shown with its most common DNA and genes. The sample data list about 19,000 distinct CDR3 sequences, and 43% of these were observed just once. The leading ten clones occupy under 25% of the sample.

The sample belongs to a study of breast tumors, draining lymph nodes, adjacent tissues (dated by TCRdb to about 2016). At the level of the whole study: Breast cancer patients provided tumor, adjacent nontumor tissue and axillary lymph nodes, and the study compared the TCR beta repertoires across these three sources. In human breast cancer, the study set out to assess how tumor, surrounding tissue and draining lymph node repertoires relate to one another and whether T cells might be exchanged between them. What the study reported, not specific to this receptor: The data were considered consistent with most tumor T cells being derived from the lymph node and subsequently expanding within tumor tissue. In luminal-like breast cancer, tumor and nontumor tissue repertoires resembled each other significantly more than in basal-like breast cancer. Rather than being directly demonstrated, the conclusion that tumor T cells originate in lymph nodes was presented as consistent with a hypothesis. T-cell repertoire diversity in tumors was found to be lower than in lymph nodes but higher than in nontumor tissue, and preferential V and J gene usage was observed.

Sample: breast tumor tissue. The clonotype originates from a female donor with breast cancer. Some clones in this sample may be carry-over from other donors' samples. The chain is encoded by TRBV5-8 joined to TRBJ1-2; too little of a D gene remains to name it. The DNA sequence follows: TGTGCCAGCAGCTTATGGACCGATGGGGACTATGGCTACACCTTC. The translation is CASSLWTDGDYGYTF.